A selection of T cell receptor beta chains follows, all from one sample in a study of tumor-infiltrating lymphocytes in primary liver carcinoma. In TCRdb, the multiplex PCR reads were re-called with MiXCR into one record per CDR3 protein. The sample lists about 210,000 distinct CDR3 sequences, approximately 80% seen once, with less than 20% in the top ten. Sequencing used tumor tissue from primary liver carcinoma. The receptor set was obtained from a man in his forties with primary liver carcinoma and hepatitis B virus infection. CDR3s include the opening cysteine and the closing phenylalanine or tryptophan. D genes are given only for firm matches. Size is stated for part of the rows, as once, few or many counts, or as a class when the clone is expanded.

v_gene	abundance	d_gene	j_gene	CDR3nt	CDR3aa
TRBV11-3	NA	NA	TRBJ2-3	TGTGCCAGCAGCCTCGGTGGGGGTCCAACAGATACACAGTATTTT	CASSLGGGPTDTQYF
TRBV6-2/TRBV6-3	NA	TRBD1	TRBJ2-7	TGTGCCAGCAGCAGTGGGACAGGGCCATACGAGCAGTACTTC	CASSSGTGPYEQYF
TRBV6-1	NA	NA	TRBJ1-1	TGTGCCAGTCGGACTCCGAGGCCTCGAATGGGTTTCTTT	CASRTPRPRMGFF
TRBV6-6	once	TRBD2	TRBJ2-3	TGTATCAGCAGAGTACTAGCGGGAGGGGCAGATACGCAGTATTTT	CISRVLAGGADTQYF
TRBV2	NA	NA	TRBJ2-2	TGTGCCAGCAGTGAAGTGGAACTAGGGAACACCGGGGAGCTGTTTTTT	CASSEVELGNTGELFF
TRBV6-1	NA	TRBD2	TRBJ2-7	TGTGCCAGCAGTGTCTCGACTAGCGGATCTTACGACCAATACTTC	CASSVSTSGSYDQYF
TRBV6-1	NA	TRBD1	TRBJ2-1	TGTACCATCAGTGAAGGGACAGGCGATGAGCAGTTCTTC	CTISEGTGDEQFF
TRBV12-3/TRBV12-4	NA	NA	TRBJ2-5	TGTGCCAGCAGCCATGAGGTTCCAAGGGGCGGAGAGTCCCAGTACTTC	CASSHEVPRGGESQYF
TRBV4-1	NA	TRBD2	TRBJ2-7	TGCGCCAGTAGCCAGGAAAGGAGTAGCGGGGTTCTCTACGAGCAGTACTTC	CASSQERSSGVLYEQYF
TRBV11-2	once	NA	TRBJ2-4	TGTGCCAGCAGCTTAGAAGGCTACAGAAACACTCAATACTTC	CASSLEGYRNTQYF